The rows below give T cell receptor beta chains drawn from one sample of a study of identical twins. TCRdb fed the 5' RACE reads into MiXCR, producing one record per CDR3 protein. The data show about 240,000 distinct CDR3 sequences, 7.5% seen once. The same data also contributed to another study, on yellow fever vaccine responses in identical twins.

Input material: CD8+ T cells sorted from blood. These receptors all stem from a woman between 18 and 29 years old in good health. Both conserved end residues are part of each CDR3. The order of the fields is J gene, V gene, clone size, D gene, CDR3 protein, CDR3 DNA. A D gene is named only where the DNA matches it firmly. Clone size appears in some rows only: once, few, many, or a class for an expanded clone.

TRBJ2-1 | TRBV28 | many | TRBD1 | CASSFKRGTGGSNEQFF | TGTGCCAGCAGTTTCAAAAGGGGGACAGGGGGGAGCAATGAGCAGTTCTTC
TRBJ2-2 | TRBV5-6 | . | . | CASSLIASAGELFF | TGTGCCAGCAGCCTCATTGCCTCAGCCGGGGAGCTGTTTTTT
TRBJ2-7 | TRBV10-3 | few | TRBD2 | CAISATSPGLAYEQYF | TGTGCCATCAGTGCAACCAGTCCGGGACTAGCCTACGAGCAGTACTTC
TRBJ1-1 | TRBV28 | few | . | CASSTENKEAFF | TGTGCCAGCAGCACGGAAAACAAGGAAGCTTTCTTT
TRBJ2-2 | TRBV20-1 | few | TRBD2 | CSAKTSGRDTGELFF | TGCAGTGCAAAAACTAGCGGGAGGGATACCGGGGAGCTGTTTTTT
TRBJ2-3 | TRBV29-1 | . | TRBD2 | CSVEGLAGGISDTQYF | TGCAGCGTTGAAGGGCTAGCGGGTGGAATATCAGATACGCAGTATTTT
TRBJ2-1 | TRBV6-5 | few | . | CASSYESSYNEQFF | TGTGCCAGCAGTTACGAGAGCTCCTACAATGAGCAGTTCTTC
TRBJ1-1 | TRBV7-9 | many | . | CASSSNHRAGNTEAFF | TGTGCCAGCAGCTCAAACCACAGGGCGGGGAACACTGAAGCTTTCTTT
TRBJ2-4 | TRBV12-3/TRBV12-4 | few | TRBD2 | CASSPGLAGNIQYF | TGTGCCAGCAGCCCCGGACTAGCGGGAAACATTCAGTACTTC
TRBJ2-5 | TRBV6-5 | . | . | CASSYSQETQYF | TGTGCCAGCAGTTACTCCCAAGAGACCCAGTACTTC
TRBJ2-1 | TRBV24-1 | many | . | CATSSANNEQFF | TGTGCCACCAGTTCCGCAAACAATGAGCAGTTCTTC
TRBJ2-1 | TRBV9 | few | . | CASSVGSGDEQFF | TGTGCCAGCAGCGTAGGGAGTGGTGATGAGCAGTTCTTC
TRBJ2-5 | TRBV15 | few | TRBD2 | CATSISGGQETQYF | TGTGCCACCAGTATTAGCGGGGGCCAAGAGACCCAGTACTTC
TRBJ2-3 | TRBV28 | few | . | CASSQAPQKVPDTDTQYF | TGTGCCAGCAGTCAGGCCCCTCAGAAGGTCCCGGACACAGATACGCAGTATTTT
TRBJ1-1 | TRBV9 | . | . | CASSVGGVRTEAFF | TGTGCCAGCAGCGTCGGGGGGGTAAGGACTGAAGCTTTCTTT
TRBJ2-6 | TRBV11-2 | few | . | CASSLWGGGANVLTF | TGTGCCAGCAGCTTATGGGGTGGAGGGGCCAACGTCCTGACTTTC
TRBJ2-2 | TRBV29-1 | many | . | CSVPTGGYTGELFF | TGCAGCGTTCCGACCGGTGGCTACACCGGGGAGCTGTTTTTT
TRBJ2-3 | TRBV14 | few | . | CASSQDPSTDTQYF | TGTGCCAGCAGCCAAGATCCGAGCACAGATACGCAGTATTTT
TRBJ1-1 | TRBV12-3/TRBV12-4 | many | . | CASSFVGNTEAFF | TGTGCCAGCAGTTTTGTGGGAAACACTGAAGCTTTCTTT
TRBJ2-4 | TRBV6-1 | . | TRBD2 | CASSESRTSGNVAKNIQYF | TGTGCCAGCAGTGAATCCCGGACTAGCGGGAACGTAGCCAAAAACATTCAGTACTTC
TRBJ2-3 | TRBV5-1 | few | . | CASSWTERGERDTQYF | TGCGCCAGCAGCTGGACAGAGAGGGGTGAACGAGATACGCAGTATTTT
TRBJ2-7 | TRBV27 | many | . | CASSLSIREHEQYF | TGTGCCAGCAGTTTATCAATCAGGGAGCACGAGCAGTACTTC
TRBJ2-3 | TRBV10-3 | many | . | CAISEWDKTLSTDTQYF | TGTGCCATCAGTGAGTGGGACAAAACCCTTAGCACAGATACGCAGTATTTT
TRBJ1-1 | TRBV5-1 | many | . | CASSLVDRNTEAFF | TGCGCCAGCAGCTTGGTTGACAGGAACACTGAAGCTTTCTTT
TRBJ1-1 | TRBV7-9 | many | . | CASSFGQGMNTEAFF | TGTGCCAGCAGCTTTGGGCAGGGGATGAACACTGAAGCTTTCTTT
TRBJ1-1 | TRBV28 | . | TRBD1 | CASTPDRVNTEAFF | TGTGCCAGCACTCCCGACAGGGTGAACACTGAAGCTTTCTTT
TRBJ1-6 | TRBV7-9 | few | . | CANPTPYKNSPLHF | TGTGCCAACCCGACACCTTACAAAAATTCACCCCTCCACTTT
TRBJ2-1 | TRBV11-3 | few | . | CASRGARYNEQFF | TGTGCCAGCAGGGGCGCTCGGTACAATGAGCAGTTCTTC
TRBJ1-1 | TRBV4-2 | few | . | CASSQESSLNTEAFF | TGTGCCAGCAGCCAAGAGTCAAGCCTGAACACTGAAGCTTTCTTT
TRBJ2-7 | TRBV27 | few | TRBD1 | CASSYDRVSGEQYF | TGTGCCAGCAGTTATGACAGGGTTTCGGGCGAGCAGTACTTC
TRBJ2-7 | TRBV13 | few | TRBD2 | CASSLGMASGLSYEQYF | TGTGCCAGCAGCTTAGGAATGGCTAGCGGATTATCCTACGAGCAGTACTTC
TRBJ1-5 | TRBV5-5 | . | . | CASRLGEYSNQPQHF | TGTGCCAGCAGATTGGGGGAGTATAGCAATCAGCCCCAGCATTTT
TRBJ2-1 | TRBV20-1 | many | TRBD2 | CSGKREGRNEQFF | TGCAGCGGCAAGCGGGAGGGCCGCAATGAGCAGTTCTTC
TRBJ1-1 | TRBV2 | few | . | CASRGERAFF | TGTGCCAGCAGAGGGGAACGAGCTTTCTTT
TRBJ2-7 | TRBV5-1 | few | . | CASSPEGGKRYEQYF | TGCGCCAGCAGCCCGGAGGGGGGTAAAAGGTACGAGCAGTACTTC
TRBJ1-5 | TRBV4-1 | . | TRBD1 | CASSQVQGADQPQHF | TGCGCCAGCAGCCAAGTGCAGGGGGCGGATCAGCCCCAGCATTTT